Described below is a single T cell receptor beta chain sequence and its context. Its antigen target is currently unknown. Nothing much larger sits one base from this clone, and base qualities are not available. The receptor library was made with the immunoSEQ multiplex PCR assay. The multiplex PCR relied on a mix of 60 forward primers for TCR Vbeta segments and 13 reverse primers for TCR Jbeta segments. Amplification of the CDR3 region of rearranged TCR beta genes was performed with a multiplex PCR assay on genomic DNA. Amplified TCR beta libraries were sequenced as 87-base-pair reads on the Illumina HiSeq System. For the original study's pipeline: Across the 500 to 700 repertoires, a later analysis counted tens of millions of unique TCR beta chains, 9.5 million to 12 million of which were shared by at least two donors. Raw reads were error-corrected and collapsed into unique sequences with a nearest-neighbor algorithm that merged closely related sequences to remove PCR and sequencing errors. CDR3 sequences were aligned to IMGT reference sequences to assign V, D and J gene segments. Each retained sequence needed at least a six-nucleotide match to both a V gene segment and a J gene segment. A rearrangement was called productive if the CDR3 had no stop codons and remained in frame with V and J, and every other rearrangement was called non-productive. Following IMGT convention, CDR3 was defined as the stretch from the second conserved V-encoded cysteine to the conserved J-encoded phenylalanine. Sequences without an unambiguous match to a single V gene segment were excluded from the earlier analysis of about 600 of the donors. An earlier analysis of approximately 590 of the donors classified V segments as functional when productive rearrangements were above 56.7% and as segregating when the standard deviation between donors was above 5%. A statistical classification framework was built for diagnosing cytomegalovirus status from the catalog of TCR beta chain sequences. In a later analysis, TCR nucleotide sequences were compared against IMGT/GENE-DB human TR gene sequences so that V and J genes could be assigned. Using the TCRdist pipeline, a later analysis assigned CDR3 sequences along with most-parsimonious VDJ recombination scenarios. In a later analysis, every TCR beta chain was defined by the combination of its CDR3 amino acid sequence and its V-gene family, and reads without a unique V-gene family were dropped. As a way to deal with suspected cross-contamination and a sequencing artifact, a later analysis dropped 450 to 700 nucleotide sequences that were highly shared and had low generation probability. For each public chain, a later analysis derived a clonal expansion index from normalized ranks of inferred template counts within each repertoire. In a later analysis, generation probabilities were computed with a VDJ recombination model fitted to out-of-frame rearrangements, and the resulting probabilities were checked against IGoR. In a later analysis, hypergeometric tests were used to score TCR-TCR, TCR-HLA and TCR-CMV co-occurrence, with a repertoire-size bias correction applied to TCR pairs. In a later analysis, false discovery rates were estimated by permuting HLA or CMV assignments 20 times. In a later analysis, co-occurring TCRs were grouped using DBSCAN, and TCRdist sequence similarity was added for clustering within HLA-allele-positive subsets. Co-occurrence clustering excluded repertoires with fewer than 30,000 or more than 120,000 public chains, plus five with anomalous nucleotide sharing. TCRdb stores this immuneACCESS table with in-frame sequences only. Part of the clones is absent; in the studies checked, under half of the shortfall reflects unresolved V genes, and no reason is known for the rest. V and J calls and clone size are those listed in that table; D and trimming were worked out from the DNA. The sample records approximately 160,000 clones, 84% of which are singletons. The ten largest clones add up to 4% to 6% of the sample.

Trimming at the junction amounts to 1 base on V and 5 bases on J, and the germline ends lie 8 bases apart. Looking up the germline V gene (reference sequence) yields CDR1 LNHDA and CDR2 SQIVND. The CDR3, cysteine through phenylalanine, is 13 amino acids long. The DNA shown is the 39-base CDR3, in frame from base 1. The data stem from a study of cytomegalovirus exposure and HLA in healthy donors (dated by TCRdb to about 2017). At the level of the whole study: An earlier analysis of roughly 630 of the donors reported 250 to 350 Gb of sequence data and some 100 million unique TCR beta sequences from 190 million or so T cells. About 280 gigabases of sequencing data and tens of millions of unique TCR sequences made up an early release that covered roughly 670 HLA-typed donors. Among the approximately 400 genotyped donors, around 81% belonged to the genetic ancestry cluster associated with self-reported Caucasian donors. The study aimed to test whether signatures of past pathogen exposure could be identified by cataloging public T cell receptors. The study profiled the T cell repertoires of hundreds of subjects by immunosequencing and related them to cytomegalovirus serostatus. Along with the roughly 670-subject first cohort, a separate validation cohort of more than 90 different subjects was used. High-throughput TCR immunosequencing, statistical association of individual TCRs with disease status, and machine learning were combined to predict cytomegalovirus infection status. To study patterns of TCR occurrence, a later analysis re-analyzed previously published TCR beta repertoires from several hundred donors and added high-resolution HLA genotyping. Rather than using new phenotypic data, the later analysis identified candidate immune exposures from TCR beta sequences and from how often those sequences occurred across donors. An earlier analysis of 587 of the donors applied high-throughput TCR beta sequencing to assess whether each TCR beta V gene segment acted as functional or pseudogenic. Donor age, sex, ethnicity and CMV serostatus were compiled together with the repertoire data. A later genetic analysis used genome-wide SNP genotypes for about three fifths of the roughly 700 donors, treating that subset as a discovery cohort. Every discovery cohort repertoire had been produced on one sequencing platform. HLA typing covered class I and class II loci at four-digit resolution. Typing coverage varied by locus: roughly 620-640 donors for A, B, C, DRB1 and DQB1; under 550 for DQA1; over 600 for DPA1; 450 to 480 for DPB1. About five DR-DQ haplotypes were treated as single units for association and clustering because of strong linkage in the cohort. On average, approximately 250,000 unique TCR beta nucleotide sequences were sequenced per donor among 300 to 500 genotyped donors of the cohort, with about 19% of those sequences being non-productive.

In total, roughly 670 healthy bone marrow donors made up the cohort. At the time of sampling, every cohort member was nominally healthy, though immune exposures that went unrecorded were likely present. The donor was CMV seropositive and was included in the group of approximately 300 seropositive cohort members. Every donor gave a peripheral blood sample, and the peripheral blood mononuclear cells from that sample were used for TCR beta sequencing. The Qiagen DNeasy Blood Extraction Kit was used to extract genomic DNA from the blood cell samples. Points the paper makes about the study in general: In a later genetic analysis, fewer N-insertions in productive TCRs were reported among donors in an Asian-associated ancestry cluster than the roughly 640-donor mean. Sequencing depth was assumed to be roughly uniform across donors in the presence/absence analyses, though that assumption may not hold. Because the 87-base-pair reads could not distinguish some IMGT-functional V segments, including TRBV6-2 and TRBV6-3, those segments were excluded. A few of the identified cytomegalovirus-associated TCR beta chains were confirmed in vitro to be specific for cytomegalovirus antigens. Correlated functional status among segregating V segments might reflect linkage disequilibrium, but an unknown experimental factor could not be ruled out. For the cohort, immune exposure information was limited to CMV serostatus. Specific HLA alleles were associated with 15,000 to 20,000 TCR beta sequences at a false discovery rate of 0.05 in a later analysis. Because HLA typing was unavailable for some donors at each locus, only the typed subset was used in association tests. Compared with equally common non-associated chains, HLA-associated TCR beta chains in a later analysis were more clonally expanded and had lower generation probabilities. A later analysis found that TCR association rates varied across HLA loci, with DRB1 alleles showing the most associated TCRs and HLA-C alleles the fewest. A further reported finding was that TCR beta sequences accurately predicted the HLA-A and HLA-B alleles for most subjects in the first cohort. In both the original and validation cohorts, the classifier was reported to diagnose cytomegalovirus status with high specificity and sensitivity. According to the authors, the approach could potentially be generalized to other disease states and immunological phenotypes. Most CMV-associated TCR beta chains appeared to be HLA-restricted in a later analysis, and the HLA associations seemed to be driven largely by CMV exposure. An association between a missense DCLRE1C variant and V-gene and J-gene trimming of TCR beta chains was found in a later genetic analysis and replicated in an independent cohort. While some public TCRs were present in many individuals, most TCR sequences turned up only very rarely across donors. Because counts were too low, about 15 rarely observed V segments, including chromosome 9 orphons, were left out of the earlier analysis of about 620 of the donors. A cluster of highly shared sequence variants was judged likely to be a technical artifact of the sequencing pipeline. Assigning TCR associations to individual alleles was difficult when HLA alleles, especially DR and DQ, strongly co-occurred. In this cohort, only TCR beta chains were sequenced, and detectable features were limited by the absence of alpha or paired-chain data. A later analysis reported that several top co-occurrence clusters appeared linked to parvovirus B19, influenza, CMV and Epstein-Barr virus. The study listed 150 to 200 TCR beta chains as associated with cytomegalovirus. In an earlier analysis of some 500 of the donors, most TCR beta V segments appeared in productive rearrangements about 87% or about 30% of the time, broadly matching IMGT annotations.

What was sequenced was PBMCs. This clonotype was sampled from a girl under 18 in good health and CMV-seropositive. This chain is built from TRBV19 and TRBJ2-5, with the D gene too uncertain to name. The DNA is as follows: TGTGCCAGTAGTATAGCTCACATGGAGACCCAGTACTTC. This is translated as CASSIAHMETQYF.